This T cell receptor beta chain was profiled in a study of blood T cells in healthy people across ages. Study observations and caveats: In long-lived donors, naive CD4+ cell counts and diversity exceeded those of aged donors.

On this clonotype itself: Antigen unknown.

A second PCR, run for about 7 to 11 cycles, used a sample-barcoded 5' primer plus a J-beta primer mix. TCRdb itself ran the 5' RACE reads through MiXCR, one entry per CDR3 protein. The sample yields 1.5 million to 2 million distinct CDR3 sequences, around half seen once. Germline lookup yields CDR1 MGHRA and CDR2 YSYEKL. This CDR3 region has 16 residues. V was trimmed by 2 bases and J by 4 bases, leaving 15 bases between them. Material for sequencing was blood. The rearrangement links TRBV4-1 to TRBJ2-1, with D maybe TRBD1 (6 bases). The receptor was isolated from a woman in her thirties or forties in good health. Here the CDR3 DNA reads TGCGCCAGCAGCCAACAGGACAGTGCTACTTACAATGAGCAGTTCTTC. This translates into CASSQQDSATYNEQFF.